Sequencing of this T cell receptor beta chain was carried out in a study of blood T cell repertoires in COVID-19. On the study more broadly: Sites across the United States, Italy and Spain contributed samples from acute and convalescent COVID-19. PBMCs, B-cell-depleted T cells, or T cells provided the cDNA or gDNA that made up the material.

Germline CDR1 KGHSH, CDR2 LQKENI. The trim removed 2 bases at V and 8 bases at J, leaving 16 bases unmatched. CDR3 length equals 18 residues. How the authors handled the data: Reference gene primer amplification yielded estimated nucleated cell counts. Here immunoSEQ multiplex PCR was the method, and the copy in TCRdb shows in-frame clones only, minus some. For V, J and clone size, that table is used; D and trimming come from the DNA. The sample has about 67,000 clones; less than 90% are singletons. Sequencing input: peripheral blood. This TCR was recovered from a man aged 45-65 years with active COVID-19. This chain connects TRBV18 to TRBJ2-1; 9 positions agree with TRBD2. CDR3 in amino acids: CASSPSGKGTSILHEQFF. In DNA form, the CDR3 reads TGTGCCAGCTCACCATCGGGGAAGGGGACTAGCATCTTGCATGAGCAGTTCTTC.